This T cell receptor (beta chain) was obtained from a study of molecular identifiers for immune sequencing clone quantification. Of note for this clonotype: Antigen: not known. The CDR3 carries no conserved terminal phenylalanine or tryptophan, so it likely arises from a read error.

This CDR3 comprises 21 residues. Unmatched junction bases numbered 20, after V lost 3 bases and J lost 4 bases. Germline-derived CDR1 and CDR2 are LGHDT and YNNKEL (reference sequence). Bulk TCR libraries were made with methods that had been previously described and with listed TCR primers. MiXCR was run by TCRdb on the PCR reads, yielding one entry per CDR3 protein. Among over 90,000 distinct CDR3 sequences listed, about 32% were seen once. General study points: In naive cells, under 1% of molecules belonged to clones above 20 RNA copies, against over 99% in effector cells. With a barcode shared among identical TCR molecules, highly expanded clone sizes could be underestimated.

The receptor was isolated from a human donor in good health. Some libraries in this study had Jurkat cell RNA spiked in. The specimen was naive CD8+ T cells from blood, with Jurkat cell RNA spiked in. Subset: FACS-sorted CD8+CD4-CCR7+CD45RA+ naive T cells. The chain has TRBV3-1 and TRBJ2-3; 12 bases are a match to TRBD2. CDR3 DNA sequence: TGTGCCAGCAGCCATAAGTTAGGGCTAGCGGGAGGGACCGGCTCCCCAGATACGCAGTATCTT. Amino acid sequence: CASSHKLGLAGGTGSPDTQYL.